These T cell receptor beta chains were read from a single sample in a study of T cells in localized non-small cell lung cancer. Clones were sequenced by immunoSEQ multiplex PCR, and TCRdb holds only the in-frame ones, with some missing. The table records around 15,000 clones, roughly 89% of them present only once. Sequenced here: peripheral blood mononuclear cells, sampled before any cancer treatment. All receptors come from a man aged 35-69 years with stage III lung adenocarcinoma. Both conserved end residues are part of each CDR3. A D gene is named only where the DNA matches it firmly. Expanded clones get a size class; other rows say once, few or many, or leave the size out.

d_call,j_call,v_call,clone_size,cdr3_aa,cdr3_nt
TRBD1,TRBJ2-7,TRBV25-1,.,CASSVLGTGDHEQYF,TGTGCCAGCAGTGTCTTAGGTACAGGGGACCACGAGCAGTACTTC
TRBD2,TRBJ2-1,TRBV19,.,CASSTVGLAGAQQFF,TGTGCCAGTAGTACAGTCGGGCTAGCGGGAGCCCAGCAGTTCTTC
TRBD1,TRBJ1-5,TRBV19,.,CASSIRGQGHQPQHF,TGTGCCAGTAGTATTAGGGGACAGGGCCATCAGCCCCAGCATTTT
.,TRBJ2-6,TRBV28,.,CASSLRGTGANVLTF,TGTGCCAGCAGTTTGAGGGGGACTGGGGCCAACGTCCTGACTTTC
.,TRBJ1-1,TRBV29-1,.,CSVVIASGLMNTEAFF,TGCAGCGTTGTTATAGCTTCGGGGCTCATGAACACTGAAGCTTTCTTT
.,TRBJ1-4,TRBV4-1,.,CASSPRGAGNEKLFF,TGCGCCAGCAGCCCCCGGGGGGCCGGGAATGAAAAACTGTTTTTT
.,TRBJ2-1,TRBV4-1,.,CASSQDIGGTYNEQFF,TGCGCCAGCAGCCAAGATATTGGGGGTACCTACAATGAGCAGTTCTTC
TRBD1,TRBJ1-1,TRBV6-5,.,CASSYSTGGTEAFF,TGTGCCAGCAGTTACTCAACAGGGGGCACTGAAGCTTTCTTT
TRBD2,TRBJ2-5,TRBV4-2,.,CASSPGTSGGQETQYF,TGTGCCAGCAGCCCTGGGACTAGCGGGGGCCAAGAGACCCAGTACTTC
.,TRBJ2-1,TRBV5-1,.,CASSGFQLSYNEQFF,TGCGCCAGCAGCGGGTTTCAATTGTCCTACAATGAGCAGTTCTTC
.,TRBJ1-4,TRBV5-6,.,CASSLDSTTNEKLFF,TGTGCCAGCAGCCTTGACAGCACAACTAATGAAAAACTGTTTTTT
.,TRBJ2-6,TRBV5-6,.,CASSLGAGANVLTF,TGTGCCAGCAGCTTAGGTGCTGGGGCCAACGTCCTGACTTTC
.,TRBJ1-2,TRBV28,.,CASSSSSREGNYGYTF,TGTGCCAGCAGTTCATCTTCCAGGGAGGGTAACTATGGCTACACCTTC
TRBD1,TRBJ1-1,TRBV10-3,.,CAISGVTGDTEAFF,TGTGCCATCAGTGGGGTAACAGGGGACACTGAAGCTTTCTTT
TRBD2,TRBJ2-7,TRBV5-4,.,CASSIMGGGSYEQYF,TGTGCCAGCAGCATAATGGGCGGGGGATCTTACGAGCAGTACTTC
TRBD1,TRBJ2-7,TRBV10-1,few,CASSEPVKTGNEQYF,TGCGCCAGCAGTGAACCCGTTAAGACAGGGAACGAGCAGTACTTC